A selection of T cell receptor beta chains follows, all from one sample in a study of blood T cell repertoires in COVID-19. Clones were read by immunoSEQ multiplex PCR, and TCRdb kept only the in-frame ones, dropping some. The table has tens of thousands of clones, 75% to 90% seen once. What was sequenced was peripheral blood. These receptors all stem from a woman at least 80 years old with acute or convalescent COVID-19. CDR3s include the opening cysteine and the closing phenylalanine or tryptophan. D genes are given only for firm matches. Clone size is not always given. Where it is, it says once, few, many or a class for expanded clones.

d_gene | j_gene | abundance | v_gene | CDR3nt | CDR3aa
NA | TRBJ2-1 | NA | TRBV18 | TGTGCCAGCAGCGGGCAAGGGATTATCAATGAGCAGTTCTTC | CASSGQGIINEQFF
TRBD1 | TRBJ1-2 | NA | TRBV6-5 | TGTGCCAGCAGTAGAGGGACAGGGGGGGACTACACCTTC | CASSRGTGGDYTF
NA | TRBJ1-1 | NA | TRBV2 | TGTGCCAGGGGCGGGGGGCCCACTGAAGCTTTCTTT | CARGGGPTEAFF
TRBD1 | TRBJ2-1 | NA | TRBV6-5 | TGTGCCAGCAGTTTAGACAGGGGCCCCCACAATGAGCAGTTCTTC | CASSLDRGPHNEQFF
NA | TRBJ2-7 | NA | TRBV3-1/TRBV3-2 | TGTGCCAGCAGCCGTCAGAGCACCGCAGGCTACGAGCAGTACTTC | CASSRQSTAGYEQYF
TRBD2 | TRBJ2-5 | NA | TRBV12-5 | TGTGCTAGTGAAGAGCGGGGGGGCTGGGGAGAGACCCAGTACTTC | CASEERGGWGETQYF
NA | TRBJ1-2 | NA | TRBV4-1 | TGCGCCAGCAGCCAAGTGGGGAGGTGGAACTATGGCTACACCTTC | CASSQVGRWNYGYTF
NA | TRBJ2-7 | NA | TRBV19 | TGTGCCAGTAGTAGGGCAGGTCTATTCTACGAGCAGTACTTC | CASSRAGLFYEQYF
TRBD2 | TRBJ2-5 | NA | TRBV2 | TGTGCCAGCACGGGTAGCGGGGGAAGGGTGGAGACCCAGTACTTC | CASTGSGGRVETQYF
NA | TRBJ2-3 | few | TRBV29-1 | TGCAGCGCCGGGACTGGCTCAAGCACAGATACGCAGTATTTT | CSAGTGSSTDTQYF
NA | TRBJ1-1 | NA | TRBV5-8 | TGTGCCAGCAGCTCCGGACGGGACATGATGAACACTGAAGCTTTCTTT | CASSSGRDMMNTEAFF
NA | TRBJ1-2 | NA | TRBV5-1 | TGCGCCAGCAGGCCAACAGGGCTCAATGGCTACACCTTC | CASRPTGLNGYTF
TRBD1 | TRBJ2-5 | NA | TRBV5-3 | TGTGCCAGAAGTTTTAAGGACAGGGCTGGGGAGACCCAGTACTTC | CARSFKDRAGETQYF
NA | TRBJ2-1 | NA | TRBV5-4 | TGTGCCAGCAGCTTGCAACAAGTTCACAATGAGCAGTTCTTC | CASSLQQVHNEQFF
TRBD2 | TRBJ2-1 | NA | TRBV2 | TGTGCCAGCAAGGCTAGCGGGACGGACAATGAGCAGTTCTTC | CASKASGTDNEQFF
NA | TRBJ1-1 | NA | TRBV9 | TGTGCCAGCAGCGTTAGAGGGTCTCCTGACACTGAAGCTTTCTTT | CASSVRGSPDTEAFF
NA | TRBJ1-6 | NA | TRBV15 | TGTGCCACCAGCAGCGAGGGAAGGGTCCAGCATTCACCCCTCCACTTT | CATSSEGRVQHSPLHF
TRBD2 | TRBJ2-7 | NA | TRBV5-4 | TGTGCCAGCAGCTTGCTAGCGGGTGGTTTCGACGAGCAGTACTTC | CASSLLAGGFDEQYF
NA | TRBJ2-7 | NA | TRBV11-2 | TGTGCCAGCAGCCCCAGGATCGGAGGAAGACTCCACGAGCAGTACTTC | CASSPRIGGRLHEQYF
TRBD2 | TRBJ2-1 | NA | TRBV28 | TGTGCCAGCACGGTGGGAGGGGACGGCAAGAATGAGCAGTTCTTC | CASTVGGDGKNEQFF
TRBD2 | TRBJ2-2 | NA | TRBV6-5 | TGTGCCAGCAGCTCCGGACTAGCGGGGGGCCGGGAGCTGTTTTTT | CASSSGLAGGRELFF
NA | TRBJ2-2 | NA | TRBV24-1 | TGTGCCACCAGTGGAGGGGGTTATCGTTCCGGGGAGCTGTTTTTT | CATSGGGYRSGELFF
TRBD1 | TRBJ1-5 | NA | TRBV6-5 | TGTGCCAGCAGCCCAGGGGGCGGGAGCAATCAGCCCCAGCATTTT | CASSPGGGSNQPQHF
NA | TRBJ1-1 | NA | TRBV7-2 | TGTGCCAGCAGCTTATTGGGAACAGGCAACACTGAAGCTTTCTTT | CASSLLGTGNTEAFF
NA | TRBJ2-7 | few | TRBV28 | TGTGCCAGCAGGCCGCCCGGGTCTAGATACGAGCAGTACTTC | CASRPPGSRYEQYF
TRBD1 | TRBJ2-7 | many | TRBV29-1 | TGCAGCGTTTCGACAGGGCACACCTACGAGCAGTACTTC | CSVSTGHTYEQYF
TRBD2 | TRBJ2-3 | NA | TRBV27 | TGTGCCAGCAGTTTTAATAGCGGGAATACGCAGTATTTT | CASSFNSGNTQYF
TRBD1 | TRBJ2-5 | NA | TRBV30 | TGTGCCTGGAGTTGGGACAGGGGGAGGTCAGAGACCCAGTACTTC | CAWSWDRGRSETQYF
NA | TRBJ1-5 | NA | TRBV24-1 | TGTGCCACCAGTGATCTGACAGGCAAAAGGGGTCAGCCCCAGCATTTT | CATSDLTGKRGQPQHF
NA | TRBJ1-5 | few | TRBV19 | TGTGCCAGTAGTTCTCTGAGCGGGTCTCAGCCCCAGCATTTT | CASSSLSGSQPQHF
NA | TRBJ1-1 | NA | TRBV27 | TGTGCCAGCAGTTTAAAGGGATATGCGGGGGCTTTCTTT | CASSLKGYAGAFF
NA | TRBJ1-1 | NA | TRBV7-5 | TGTGCCAGAAGCCCTGGAGAGGGGGCCACTGAAGCTTTCTTT | CARSPGEGATEAFF
NA | TRBJ2-7 | many | TRBV7-2 | TGTGCCAGCAGCTTAGATGGGGGGGCTAAGCGGGAGCAGTACTTC | CASSLDGGAKREQYF
NA | TRBJ1-6 | NA | TRBV5-1 | TGCGCCAGCAGCTTGGTGAACGGAGCGGATTCACCCCTCCACTTT | CASSLVNGADSPLHF
TRBD1 | TRBJ2-3 | NA | TRBV5-1 | TGCGCCAGCAGCATACAGGGGGGAGTAGATACGCAGTATTTT | CASSIQGGVDTQYF
NA | TRBJ1-1 | NA | TRBV18 | TGTGCCAGCTCACCTCGACAGCAACGGAACACTGAAGCTTTCTTT | CASSPRQQRNTEAFF
TRBD2 | TRBJ2-1 | few | TRBV12-5 | TGTGCTAGTGGCGATGGGATAGCGGGGGGCCATGAGCAGTTCTTC | CASGDGIAGGHEQFF
NA | TRBJ1-2 | once | TRBV4-1 | TGCGCCAGCAGCCAGACAGGTGAGGGTGGCTACACCTTC | CASSQTGEGGYTF
TRBD1 | TRBJ1-5 | NA | TRBV28 | TGTGCCAGCACCTTTTTGGACAGGAGAGATCAGCCCCAGCATTTT | CASTFLDRRDQPQHF
TRBD1 | TRBJ1-1 | NA | TRBV11-2 | TGTGCCAGCAGCTACCAGGGGGCTAGGATGAGAACTGAAGCTTTCTTT | CASSYQGARMRTEAFF
NA | TRBJ1-6 | NA | TRBV18 | TGTGCCAGCTCACCACAGGGACTTAGGTCACCCCTCCACTTT | CASSPQGLRSPLHF
NA | TRBJ1-4 | NA | TRBV19 | TGTGCCAGTAGTATATGGGCGATAACTTCTAATGAAAAACTGTTTTTT | CASSIWAITSNEKLFF
NA | TRBJ1-2 | NA | TRBV5-1 | TGCGCCAGCAGCTCGGGACACCCCGGCTATGGCTACACCTTC | CASSSGHPGYGYTF
NA | TRBJ1-2 | few | TRBV20-1 | TGCAGTGCTAGTACAGGGACTAGGGGCTACACCTTC | CSASTGTRGYTF
NA | TRBJ1-1 | few | TRBV7-8 | TGTGCCAGCATCAGGGAGGTAGTGGGTGAAGCTTTCTTT | CASIREVVGEAFF
NA | TRBJ1-6 | few | TRBV13 | TGTGCCAGCAGCCCCCCCGGTGGCTCCTATAATTCACCCCTCCACTTT | CASSPPGGSYNSPLHF